A few counts support the clone carrying this T cell receptor beta chain. The authors extracted RNA and reverse transcribed it into cDNA as the sequencing template. Assay: immunoSEQ multiplex PCR; the TCRdb copy retains only in-frame clones and omits some. In the table there are 100,000 to 150,000 clones, around 45% of which are singletons. Lesional scalp punch biopsies and peripheral blood came from alopecia areata patients. This sample stems from a study of CD8+ T cells in alopecia areata. This CDR3 is built from 12 residues. Germline loops: CDR1 SQVTM, CDR2 ANQGSEA. Trimming stripped 3 bases from V and 2 bases from J, with 7 bases between.

The source material was NKG2D-low CD8+ T cells sorted from blood. This sequence was found in a human donor with alopecia areata. The rearrangement uses TRBV29-1 and TRBJ1-1; no reliable D call. Here the CDR3 DNA reads TGCAGCGTTGACGGGGAAAACACTGAAGCTTTCTTT. It translates to CSVDGENTEAFF.